This T cell receptor beta chain emerged from a study of Ad26.COV2.S vaccination and SARS-CoV-2 variants. Whole-study context: The study gave Ad26.COV2.S intramuscularly, once or twice 56 days apart.

Trimming cost V 9 bases and J 2 bases; bases outside gene matches: 13. This CDR3 has 16 amino acids. Germline CDR1 reads LNHDA; CDR2 reads SQIVND (reference sequence). Findings and limits, study-wide: Breadth, reportedly substantial, characterized the spike-specific CD8+ and CD4+ T cell responses after vaccination.

The treatment is: around 19 received Ad26.COV2.S at low or high dose, single or two shots; about five received placebo; per-sample allocation not given. Following the first vaccine or placebo injection, samples were taken on day 63. Concerning this clone: Its specificity is unknown.

Produced via immunoSEQ multiplex PCR; TCRdb's table is partial and in-frame only. The sample has fewer than 400,000 clones, around 85% seen once. This TCR derives from a person aged 18-65 years who received the Ad26.COV2.S COVID-19 vaccine or a placebo. The chain couples TRBV19 to TRBJ1-5; TRBD1 matches 7 bases. This specimen consisted of peripheral blood, obtained in a trial of Ad26.COV2.S vaccine versus placebo. The CDR3 coding sequence is TGTGCCAGCGGACAGGAGTACTATCAGGGCAATCAGCCCCAGCATTTT. Protein: CASGQEYYQGNQPQHF.